These 25 T cell receptor beta chains originate from one sample sequenced in a study of technical replicates of blood from several donors. Sequencing was performed with immunoSEQ multiplex PCR; in TCRdb, only in-frame clones are kept and a portion is missing. Found here are tens of thousands of clones, 90% to 95% of them singletons; the top ten hold approximately 0.4%. The specimen was T cells isolated from PBMCs. The receptors derive from a human donor in good health.

The J gene is TRBJ2-2, the V gene TRBV30; no clear D. Germline V gene sequence: CDR1 GTSNPN, CDR2 SVGIG (reference sequence). The CDR3 is 13 amino acids. V was pared by 3 bases and J by 4 bases, with 9 bases between. The CDR3 nucleotides read TGTGCCTGGAGCCCCCCCGTCACCGGGGAGCTGTTTTTT. Encoded protein: CAWSPPVTGELFF. The full variable domain, in which reference TRBV30 and TRBJ2-2 provide the parts outside the CDR3, is SQTIHQWPATLVQPVGSPLSLECTVEGTSNPNLYWYRQAAGRGLQLLFYSVGIGQISSEVPQNLSASRPQDRQFILSSKKLLLSDSGFYLCAWSPPVTGELFFGEGSRLTVL.

The chain has TRBV7-6 and TRBJ1-1; 7 bases map to TRBD1. Trimming cost V 5 bases and J 3 bases; bases outside gene matches: 15. The CDR3 contains 17 residues. CDR1 SGHVS and CDR2 FNYEAQ come from the germline V gene. CDR3 region: CASSQTPDREVYTEAFF. The CDR3 DNA sequence: TGTGCCAGCAGCCAAACCCCCGACAGGGAAGTGTACACTGAAGCTTTCTTT.

The table lists this clone with a few counts. The chain links TRBV7-2 to TRBJ2-1; 12 bases are a match to TRBD2. J lost 9 bases, V lost 5 bases, and 8 bases had no gene match. The CDR3 covers 15 residues. Germline lookup yields CDR1 SGHTA and CDR2 FQGNSA. CDR3 DNA sequence: TGTGCCAGCAGCGCCAGACTAGCGGGAGAGAGTGAGCAGTTCTTC. The encoded protein is CASSARLAGESEQFF.

The chain couples TRBV7-9 to TRBJ2-3; no definite D call. The CDR3 is 16 amino acids. Trimming took 0 bases from V and 2 from J, leaving 12 bases between them. Germline lookup yields CDR1 SEHNR and CDR2 FQNEAQ (reference sequence). The CDR3: CASSLALTDNTDTQYF. CDR3 coding DNA: TGTGCCAGCAGCTTAGCGCTTACAGATAACACAGATACGCAGTATTTT.

V gene TRBV7-2 combines with J gene TRBJ1-5, with D uncertain. The V end was cut by 5 bases, the J end by 7 bases, with 9 bases between. The CDR3 length is 12 residues. Germline V gives CDR1 SGHTA, CDR2 FQGNSA. The CDR3 here is CASSPPGQPQHF. CDR3 coding DNA: TGTGCCAGCAGCCCCCCGGGACAGCCCCAGCATTTT.

V usage is TRBV28 and J usage is TRBJ1-2; TRBD1 might be the D (5 bases). CDR3 length equals 13 residues. Germline V gene sequence: CDR1 MDHEN, CDR2 SYDVKM. Trimming took 7 bases from V and 2 from J, leaving 11 bases between them. The CDR3 bases are TGTGCCAGCATTACGGGGGTAAACTATGGCTACACCTTC. It translates to CASITGVNYGYTF.

V is TRBV6-5 and J is TRBJ1-2; D gene uncertain. The CDR3 loop spans 13 amino acids. Germline V gene sequence: CDR1 MNHEY, CDR2 SVGAGI. The ends were cut back, 6 bases at V and 4 bases at J, with 12 bases in the middle. CDR3 sequence (DNA): TGTGCCAGCAGCGAGGGTCGCGTCTATGGCTACACCTTC. It translates to CASSEGRVYGYTF.

The count of this clone is one. This chain uses TRBV9 with TRBJ2-1, with 10 bases identical to TRBD2. This CDR3 has 14 amino acids. With V trimmed by 6 bases and J by 5 bases, 5 bases remained unmatched. The V gene's germline CDR1 is SGDLS and CDR2 YYNGEE. CDR3 DNA: TGTGCCAGCACCCGGACTAGCGGAAACAATGAGCAGTTCTTC. Protein sequence: CASTRTSGNNEQFF.

J is TRBJ2-7 and V is TRBV19; 8 nucleotides align to TRBD2. CDR3 size: 15 residues. CDR1 is LNHDA and CDR2 is SQIVND in the germline V gene (reference sequence). J lost 3 bases, V lost 6 bases, and 10 bases had no gene match. CDR3 sequence: CASRWGAGDNYEQYF. For the CDR3, the DNA is TGTGCCAGTAGATGGGGAGCGGGAGATAACTACGAGCAGTACTTC.

V gene TRBV11-3 combines with J gene TRBJ2-2, with D tentatively TRBD1 (6 bases). The CDR3 loop spans 14 amino acids. CDR1 is SGHNT and CDR2 is YENEEA in the germline V gene. Trimming left V 3 bases short and J 4 bases short, with 9 bases between. The CDR3 DNA follows: TGTGCCAGCAGCTTCAGGGGCCCCACCGGGGAGCTGTTTTTT. Its protein is CASSFRGPTGELFF.

The chain links TRBV5-1 to TRBJ1-1, with 8 bases lining up with TRBD1. The germline gives CDR1 SGHRS, CDR2 YFSETQ. The ends lost 1 base at V and 4 bases at J; junction bases unmatched: 9. The CDR3 spans 16 residues. CDR3 coding DNA: TGCGCCAGCAGCTTGTACTACGACAGGGGAAGCACTGAAGCTTTCTTT. Protein product: CASSLYYDRGSTEAFF.

This chain connects TRBV5-1 to TRBJ2-7; a weak D match, TRBD2 (5 bases). The CDR3 consists of 16 residues. Germline values: CDR1 SGHRS, CDR2 YFSETQ. Trimming left V 4 bases short and J 0 bases short, with 17 bases between. The CDR3 DNA follows: TGCGCCAGCAGCCCCAGAGGGCGGGTGTCCTCCTACGAGCAGTACTTC. Its protein is CASSPRGRVSSYEQYF.

The chain employs TRBV6-5 and TRBJ2-7, with a possible D match to TRBD1 (5 bases). The CDR3 length is 14 residues. Germline CDR1 MNHEY, CDR2 SVGAGI. Trimming removed 3 bases from V and 3 bases from J, with 12 bases in between. The CDR3 here is CASSYQGIGYEQYF. CDR3 bases: TGTGCCAGCAGTTATCAGGGTATCGGCTACGAGCAGTACTTC.

V usage is TRBV7-2 and J usage is TRBJ2-1; 7 bases fit TRBD2. The CDR3 has 12 amino acids. Germline CDR1 reads SGHTA; CDR2 reads FQGNSA. Unmatched junction bases numbered 2, after V lost 5 bases and J lost 7 bases. In DNA form, the CDR3 reads TGTGCCAGCAGCGGACTAGGAAATGAGCAGTTCTTC. This codes for CASSGLGNEQFF.

V is TRBV11-3 and J is TRBJ1-5; 7 bases map to TRBD1. Germline V gene sequence: CDR1 SGHNT, CDR2 YENEEA. The V and J ends lost 3 bases and 5 bases, in that order; junction bases with no gene match: 4. There are 14 residues in the CDR3. CDR3 nucleotide sequence: TGTGCCAGCAGCTTGGAGGGGGCCTATCAGCCCCAGCATTTT. It codes for CASSLEGAYQPQHF.

In DNA form, the CDR3 reads TGTGCCAGCAGTTGGGGACAGTTTGAGACCCAGTACTTC. This sequence encodes CASSWGQFETQYF. This chain uses TRBV5-4 with TRBJ2-5; 7 bases are a match to TRBD1. The V segment lost 5 bases and the J segment 5 bases; nucleotides outside the gene matches: 6. The germline V gene has CDR1 SGHNT and CDR2 YYREEE (reference sequence). This CDR3 region has 13 residues.

The chain has TRBV19 and TRBJ1-5, with D perhaps matching TRBD1 (6 bases). CDR1 LNHDA and CDR2 SQIVND come from the germline V gene (reference sequence). The CDR3 is 15 residues long. With 0 bases removed from V and 4 bases from J, the gap between germline ends came to 10 bases. As DNA, the CDR3 is TGTGCCAGTAGTATAGAACAGGGATGGAATCAGCCCCAGCATTTT. This translates into CASSIEQGWNQPQHF.

The gene calls are TRBV4-1 and TRBJ2-7; 9 bases match TRBD2. J lost 9 bases, V lost 1 base, and 4 bases had no gene match. The CDR3 length is 13 residues. CDR1 is MGHRA, CDR2 YSYEKL, per germline. CDR3 in amino acids: CASSQGLAGSQYF. The CDR3 nucleotides are TGCGCCAGCAGCCAAGGTCTAGCGGGGTCGCAGTACTTC.

The chain employs TRBV27 and TRBJ1-1; D may be TRBD1 (5 bases). The V end lost 2 bases, the J end lost 2 bases, and 9 bases lay between the germline ends. The CDR3 has 14 residues. The V gene's germline CDR1 is MNHEY and CDR2 SMNVEV (reference sequence). The CDR3 DNA reads as TGTGCCAGCAGTTTACAGGGTTTTAACACTGAAGCTTTCTTT. Translated, it gives CASSLQGFNTEAFF.

The rearrangement joins TRBV29-1 to TRBJ2-7, with TRBD2 identical over 9 bases. Trimming removed 4 bases from V and 2 bases from J; junction bases left unmatched: 3. CDR3 length equals 13 residues. Germline-derived CDR1 and CDR2 are SQVTM and ANQGSEA. CDR3 coding DNA: TGCAGCGTTGTCGGCGGGAGGGCCTACGAGCAGTACTTC. Amino acid sequence: CSVVGGRAYEQYF.

V is TRBV13 and J is TRBJ1-1; 8 bases match TRBD1. Germline V gene sequence: CDR1 PRHDT, CDR2 FYEKMQ (reference sequence). The ends lost 3 bases at V and 1 base at J; junction bases unmatched: 7. The CDR3 is 16 amino acids. CDR3 DNA: TGTGCCAGCAGCTTTGGACAGGGAGGGGCGAACACTGAAGCTTTCTTT. Amino acids: CASSFGQGGANTEAFF.

Only a few counts were recorded for this clone. The rearrangement uses TRBV19 and TRBJ1-1; no clear D. The CDR3 runs to 12 residues. Between the trimmed V and J ends, which lost 5 bases and 3 bases, there was a span of 7 bases. Germline CDR1 is LNHDA and CDR2 is SQIVND (reference sequence). The CDR3 protein is CASSRRDTEAFF. In DNA form, the CDR3 reads TGTGCCAGTAGTCGGAGGGACACTGAAGCTTTCTTT.

The chain joins TRBV7-6 to TRBJ2-1; 9 nucleotides align to TRBD1. This CDR3 is built from 16 residues. Germline values: CDR1 SGHVS, CDR2 FNYEAQ. V gave up 0 bases and J gave up 3 bases; unmatched junction bases: 3. CDR3 sequence reads: CASSLADRGSYNEQFF. The CDR3 DNA sequence: TGTGCCAGCAGCTTAGCTGACAGGGGGAGCTACAATGAGCAGTTCTTC.

The rearrangement links TRBV7-9 to TRBJ2-2; no reliable D call. In germline, CDR1 is SEHNR, CDR2 FQNEAQ (reference sequence). Deletions cut 4 bases from V and 3 bases from J, with 3 bases between. The CDR3 consists of 12 residues. CDR3 protein: CASSSYTGELFF. CDR3 coding DNA: TGTGCCAGCAGCTCTTACACCGGGGAGCTGTTTTTT.

The J gene is TRBJ1-3, the V gene TRBV19; 7 bases are a match to TRBD1. The CDR3 contains 16 residues. The V gene's germline CDR1 is LNHDA and CDR2 SQIVND (reference sequence). J gave up 3 bases and V 4 bases, and 9 bases lay outside the gene matches. CDR3 loop: CASSRWLPGGGNTIYF. In nucleotides, the CDR3 is TGTGCCAGTAGTAGATGGCTACCAGGGGGTGGAAACACCATATATTTT.